The 25 T cell receptor beta chains in this list originate from one sample, sequenced in a study of naive and memory T cell subsets. Both TRBC1 and TRBC2 were covered by a beta constant-region primer of two equimolar oligonucleotides. TCRdb processed the UMI-ligation and nested PCR reads anew with MiXCR; each CDR3 protein has one entry. This sample has approximately 140,000 distinct CDR3 sequences, with about a sixth found just once. Input material: naive CD4+ T cells from blood. Receptors were obtained from a human donor in good health.

This clonotype turned up a few times. The chain links TRBV20-1 to TRBJ2-1, with D tentatively TRBD2 (5 bases). Trimming stripped 1 base from V and 0 bases from J, with 13 bases between. Germline CDR1 and CDR2: DFQATT and SNEGSKA (reference sequence). CDR3 length: 16 amino acids. In DNA, the CDR3 is TGCAGTGCTAGAGTCGTTAGCGCTAGCTCCTACAATGAGCAGTTCTTC. This translates into CSARVVSASSYNEQFF.

This clonotype has more than one count but fewer than ten. This chain uses TRBV7-2 with TRBJ1-1; 10 nucleotides agree with TRBD1. This CDR3 comprises 16 residues. J was trimmed by 6 bases and V by 0 bases; bases with no gene match: 7. Germline V CDR1 and CDR2: SGHTA, FQGNSA. As DNA, the CDR3 is TGTGCCAGCAGCTTAGCGCGGACAGGGGGACTCGCTGAAGCTTTCTTT. Amino acids: CASSLARTGGLAEAFF.

This rearrangement joins TRBV9 to TRBJ2-2; 7 bases match TRBD1. V lost 0 bases and J lost 1; bases outside the gene matches: 6. There are 17 residues in the CDR3. Germline assignment: CDR1 SGDLS and CDR2 YYNGEE. The CDR3 region is CASSVASGTVNTGELFF. Here the CDR3 DNA reads TGTGCCAGCAGCGTAGCCTCCGGGACAGTGAACACCGGGGAGCTGTTTTTT.

This chain joins TRBV14 and TRBJ2-7, with 7 bases that match TRBD1. Unmatched junction bases numbered 3, after V lost 4 bases and J lost 3 bases. The CDR3 is made up of 13 amino acids. Germline V lookup: CDR1 SGHDN, CDR2 FVKESK. The CDR3: CASSRDSYYEQYF. The CDR3 nucleotides are TGTGCCAGCAGCCGGGACAGCTACTACGAGCAGTACTTC.

This clonotype was found many times. This chain joins TRBV6-5 and TRBJ2-3; D may correspond to TRBD1 or TRBD2 (6 bases each). Germline CDR1 MNHEY, CDR2 SVGAGI. The CDR3 totals 15 residues. The V end was cut by 6 bases, the J end by 5 bases, with 18 bases between. The CDR3 loop is CASSGFWGARDTQYF. The CDR3, as DNA: TGTGCCAGCAGCGGATTCTGGGGGGCTAGAGATACGCAGTATTTT.

This chain uses TRBV3-1 with TRBJ2-4, with 8 positions matching TRBD2. V lost 4 bases to trimming and J lost 0 bases; unmatched junction nucleotides: 5. CDR3 length equals 16 residues. CDR1 LGHDT and CDR2 YNNKEL come from the germline V gene (reference sequence). The chain's CDR3 is CASSLQRELAKNIQYF. In nucleotides, the CDR3 is TGTGCCAGCAGCCTACAGCGGGAGCTAGCCAAAAACATTCAGTACTTC. The variable domain in full, with the rest retrieved from reference TRBV3-1 and TRBJ2-4, is DTAVSQTPKYLVTQMGNDKSIKCEQNLGHDTMYWYKQDSKKFLKIMFSYNNKELIINETVPNRFSPKSPDKAHLNLHINSLELGDSAVYFCASSLQRELAKNIQYFGAGTRLSVL.

This clonotype was found many times. The rearrangement uses TRBV3-1 and TRBJ2-1; D is undetermined. The CDR3 has 12 amino acids. CDR1 is LGHDT and CDR2 is YNNKEL in the germline V gene (reference sequence). Trimming stripped 0 bases from V and 15 bases from J, with 12 bases between. CDR3 sequence: CASSQDTRNRFF. CDR3 in DNA: TGTGCCAGCAGCCAAGACACCCGTAATAGGTTCTTC.

This clonotype was counted many times. The chain carries TRBV6-6 and TRBJ2-7; D is uncertain. Germline CDR1 and CDR2: MNHNY and SVGAGI (reference sequence). This CDR3 is built from 11 residues. The germline V and J ends were trimmed by 6 bases and 4 bases, with 7 bases remaining between them. CDR3 amino acids: CASRSLYEQYF. The DNA of the CDR3 is TGTGCCAGCAGAAGCCTTTACGAGCAGTACTTC.

This clonotype was seen more than once but under ten times. This chain joins TRBV12-3 or TRBV12-4 and TRBJ2-3; no definite D call. V lost 3 bases and J 6 bases, leaving 10 bases between the germline ends. This CDR3 is 13 amino acids long. The CDR3 loop reads CASSFDLGDTQYF. CDR3 sequence (DNA): TGTGCCAGCAGTTTCGACCTCGGGGATACGCAGTATTTT.

The chain combines TRBV20-1 with TRBJ2-3; 11 bases line up with TRBD2. CDR1 and CDR2 from the germline V gene are DFQATT and SNEGSKA (reference sequence). The CDR3 spans 17 residues. The V segment lost 1 base and the J segment 2 bases; nucleotides outside the gene matches: 8. The CDR3: CSARVGRLAGHTDTQYF. In DNA form, the CDR3 reads TGCAGTGCTAGAGTGGGACGACTAGCGGGACACACAGATACGCAGTATTTT.

The chain couples TRBV10-3 to TRBJ2-5; maybe TRBD2 (6 bases). V was trimmed by 2 bases and J by 4 bases, leaving 8 bases between them. Looked up from germline, CDR1 is ENHRY and CDR2 is SYGVKD. CDR3 length: 13 residues. CDR3 DNA sequence: TGTGCCATCAGTGAGCAGGGAGGAGAGACCCAGTACTTC. Amino acid sequence: CAISEQGGETQYF.

This clonotype was observed at least ten times. The chain is built from TRBV2 and TRBJ2-4; TRBD1 agrees at 7 bases. Trimming removed 6 bases from V and 1 base from J; junction bases left unmatched: 3. Germline CDR1 is SNHLY and CDR2 is FYNNEI. This CDR3 has 14 amino acids. The chain's CDR3 is CASRGTEAKNIQYF. CDR3 in DNA: TGTGCCAGCAGGGGGACAGAGGCCAAAAACATTCAGTACTTC.

This clonotype has only a few counts. CDR3 region: CASSLVGPGQGTEAFF. CDR3 in DNA: TGTGCCAGCAGCTTGGTCGGGCCAGGACAGGGCACTGAAGCTTTCTTT. The chain has TRBV5-6 and TRBJ1-1; 8 nucleotides line up with TRBD1. V shed 0 bases, J shed 4 bases, and the junction held 8 bases outside the gene matches. Germline V lookup: CDR1 SGHDT, CDR2 YYEEEE. CDR3 length: 16 residues.

This sequence joins TRBV7-4 and TRBJ2-3; TRBD1 aligns across 8 bases. With 2 bases clipped from V and 0 bases from J, the junction kept 13 bases outside the gene matches. CDR1 and CDR2 (germline): SGHVT, SQSDAQ. The CDR3 extends over 19 amino acids. The CDR3 coding sequence is TGTGCCAGCAGCTTATCTCAAGACAGGGGACATCCTAGCACAGATACGCAGTATTTT. Its translation: CASSLSQDRGHPSTDTQYF.

The rearrangement uses TRBV12-3 or TRBV12-4 and TRBJ1-4, with D hard to call. Trimming pared 6 bases from V and 6 bases from J, leaving 14 bases between. The CDR3 spans 14 residues. Here the CDR3 reads CASSPYPLDEKLFF. The DNA of the CDR3 is TGTGCCAGCAGCCCTTATCCGCTGGATGAAAAACTGTTTTTT.

This clonotype was detected only a few times. This chain links TRBV5-1 with TRBJ2-3; D is uncertain. Germline CDR1 is SGHRS and CDR2 is YFSETQ. The CDR3 consists of 14 residues. With 4 bases removed from V and 2 bases from J, the gap between germline ends came to 11 bases. CDR3 region: CASSPNYSTDTQYF. CDR3 DNA: TGCGCCAGCAGCCCGAACTACTCCACAGATACGCAGTATTTT.

In its sample, this clonotype was seen many times. The rearrangement joins TRBV11-2 to TRBJ2-5, with a possible D match to TRBD1 (6 bases). Germline lookup yields CDR1 SGHAT and CDR2 FQNNGV. This CDR3 contains 13 residues. Trimming removed 4 bases from V and 5 bases from J, with 11 bases in between. CDR3 sequence reads: CASSSTGSETQYF. CDR3 DNA: TGTGCCAGCAGCTCTACAGGGTCGGAGACCCAGTACTTC.

This chain joins TRBV14 and TRBJ2-3; D is uncertain. The germline gives CDR1 SGHDN, CDR2 FVKESK. This CDR3 region has 12 residues. V shed 4 bases and J shed 8 bases, with 10 bases lying between them. This CDR3 reads CASSPTRVTQYF. The CDR3 DNA follows: TGTGCCAGCAGCCCTACTCGAGTTACGCAGTATTTT.

This clonotype has just a few counts. The chain employs TRBV6-2 or TRBV6-3 and TRBJ2-2; 7 bases match TRBD2. This CDR3 region has 15 residues. V was pared by 5 bases and J by 4 bases, with 7 bases of the junction left unmatched. In germline, CDR1 is MNHEY, CDR2 SVGEGT. The CDR3 here is CASSRGGAGTGELFF. DNA for the CDR3: TGTGCCAGCAGTCGGGGAGGGGCCGGCACCGGGGAGCTGTTTTTT.

The chain carries TRBV19 and TRBJ2-4, with D perhaps matching TRBD1 or TRBD2 (5 bases each). V was trimmed by 8 bases and J by 4 bases, leaving 15 bases between them. This CDR3 is 14 amino acids long. CDR1 is LNHDA and CDR2 is SQIVND in the germline V gene (reference sequence). The CDR3 is CASHPGTDKNIQYF. The CDR3, as DNA: TGTGCCAGTCACCCCGGGACCGATAAAAACATTCAGTACTTC.

The V and J genes are TRBV6-5 and TRBJ2-3; D remains ambiguous. V lost 2 bases, J lost 0 bases, and 9 bases lay in between. The germline V gene has CDR1 MNHEY and CDR2 SVGAGI. This CDR3 is built from 15 residues. The CDR3 loop reads CASSYQRSSTDTQYF. The CDR3 nucleotides are TGTGCCAGCAGTTACCAGCGAAGTAGCACAGATACGCAGTATTTT.

The chain couples TRBV5-1 to TRBJ1-6; D ambiguous. Germline V gene lookup returns CDR1 SGHRS and CDR2 YFSETQ. Between the trimmed V and J ends, which lost 5 bases and 2 bases, there was a span of 14 bases. There are 16 residues in the CDR3. The CDR3 loop is CASRNIGGPYNSPLHF. CDR3 DNA sequence: TGCGCCAGCAGAAATATTGGAGGACCCTATAATTCACCCCTCCACTTT. Variable domain in full (rest from reference TRBV5-1 and TRBJ1-6): KAGVTQTPRYLIKTRGQQVTLSCSPISGHRSVSWYQQTPGQGLQFLFEYFSETQRNKGNFPGRFSGRQFSNSRSEMNVSTLELGDSALYLCASRNIGGPYNSPLHFGNGTRLTVT.

This chain connects TRBV20-1 to TRBJ2-5; D unclear. V dropped 6 bases and J dropped 4 bases, with 21 bases sitting between them. The V gene's germline CDR1 is DFQATT and CDR2 SNEGSKA (reference sequence). This CDR3 spans 15 amino acids. As DNA, the CDR3 is TGCAGTGCGGTGGGGATGGGCGGCCGAGGAGAGACCCAGTACTTC. This gives the protein CSAVGMGGRGETQYF.

The J gene is TRBJ2-1, the V gene TRBV10-3, with D perhaps matching TRBD1 (6 bases). V lost 11 bases and J 0 bases, leaving 17 bases between the germline ends. The CDR3 length is 15 residues. CDR1 ENHRY and CDR2 SYGVKD come from the germline V gene. CDR3 sequence reads: CACGTGTRSYNEQFF. The CDR3 DNA sequence: TGTGCCTGCGGTACCGGGACACGCTCCTACAATGAGCAGTTCTTC.

This clonotype was seen once. This chain joins TRBV7-3 and TRBJ2-1, with a possible D match to TRBD1 (5 bases). V was cut by 4 bases and J by 10 bases, with 11 bases left in between. The CDR3 is 12 amino acids. The germline CDR1 and CDR2 sequences are SGHTA and FQGTGA. The CDR3 region has the DNA TGTGCCAGCAGCTCCCAGGGCCTCGAGCAGTTCTTC. Translated: CASSSQGLEQFF.